The entry below describes one T cell receptor beta chain. These data belong to a study of regulatory T cells in long-lasting Graves disease. The overall study: Positivity for TSH receptor antibodies plus over 5 years of antithyroid drugs meant persistent Graves' disease.

HTBI primers from iRepertoire and Arm-PCR of CDR3 regions yielded the TCR beta libraries. TCRdb re-derived calls from the multiplex PCR reads in MiXCR, one entry per CDR3 protein. This sample has 350,000 to 450,000 distinct CDR3 sequences, with less than 25% found just once. Regarding time point: persistent/refractory GD, antithyroid drugs over 5 years with positive TRAb. Construction of the TCR library relied on RNA isolated from PBMCs. The CDR3 length is 13 residues. CDR1 is SGHRS, CDR2 YFSETQ, per germline. Trimming shortened V by 5 bases and J by 4 bases, and 9 bases separated the two germline ends.

The chain joins TRBV5-1 to TRBJ2-2; TRBD1 is a possible D gene (5 bases). The sample here was peripheral blood mononuclear cells (PBMCs), taken when the disease was refractory, from a patient treated with antithyroid drugs. The source is a female donor with Graves disease. The CDR3 DNA reads as TGCGCCAGCAGGACAGAGAGCACCGGGGAGCTGTTTTTT. Its protein is CASRTESTGELFF.